The clone carrying this T cell receptor (beta chain) was detected only once. This sample is part of a study of CD8 T cells in Susac syndrome. The CDR3 is 16 residues long. V gave up 0 bases and J gave up 4 bases; unmatched junction bases: 4. The germline CDR1 and CDR2 sequences are PRHDT and FYEKMQ (reference sequence). The RNA, about 0.45 to 1 ug, was put through reverse transcription using random hexamers. TCRdb recomputed calls from the immunoSEQ multiplex PCR reads with MiXCR, one row per CDR3 protein. The sample contains tens of thousands of distinct CDR3 sequences, 96% of which appear only once.

The chain recombines TRBV13 with TRBJ2-1, with TRBD2 matching over 9 bases. Sequencing input: CD4+ T cells from PBMCs. The receptor's source is a human donor with multiple sclerosis. This CDR3 is CASSLGGRGGYNEQFF. The CDR3 nucleotides read TGTGCCAGCAGCTTAGGAGGGCGGGGGGGTTACAATGAGCAGTTCTTC.